This T cell receptor beta chain was identified in a study of regulatory T cells in long-lasting Graves disease (dated by TCRdb to the early 2020s). In the study overall: Newly diagnosed Graves' disease patients had taken antithyroid drugs for less than 3 months. Persistent Graves' disease patients were compared with newly diagnosed Graves' disease patients by peripheral blood TCR sequencing and RNA sequencing. The study took place in China and was registered as a clinical trial. A total of 35 or so samples were covered by TCR sequencing, comprising roughly 13 persistent and 20 or so newly diagnosed Graves' disease patients.

Broad study findings and their caveats: As a limitation, the authors acknowledged that the small sample size may reduce accuracy. Preferential use of TRBV28, TRBJ1-2 and TRBJ2-5 was observed in persistent disease, whereas TRBV20-1 and TRBJ2-1 were favored in newly diagnosed disease. Peripheral blood alone was examined, since thyroid tissue, which constituted the primary lesion, could not be accessed. Sequencing and analysis were limited to the TCR beta chain. Compared with newly diagnosed patients, persistent Graves' disease patients had lower TCR Shannon entropy and fewer highly expanded clones, which suggests clonal expansion. More public clonotypes were shared among persistent patients (roughly 2,700) than among newly diagnosed patients (roughly 1,000).

The library was made by multiplex PCR. The reads were generated on an Illumina HiSeq 4000. To build TCR beta libraries, CDR3 regions were amplified by Arm-PCR using iRepertoire HTBI primers. PCR products were gel purified before sequencing. The study's own analysis went as follows. Gene usage analysis of CDR3 amino acid clonotypes used the approximately 56 TRBV and 11 to 15 TRBJ segments found across samples. Filtered high-quality paired reads were merged into contigs using COPE and FqMerger. BLAST was used to align contigs to IMGT TRBV, TRBD and TRBJ reference genes, with CDR3 defined following IMGT. Any clonotype with a frequency above 0.1% was classified as a highly expanded clone. Shannon entropy was used to measure repertoire diversity, and the Gini coefficient was used to measure V-J evenness. Public clonotypes were defined as clonotypes shared by more than one individual. TCRdb took the public reads, trimmed them with fastp at Q25, ran MiXCR for clone calling and kept in-frame beta chains. One record per CDR3 amino acid sequence lists the most common genes and DNA. The V and J calls come from TCRdb's annotation, not from the publication. In all, the sample holds roughly 520,000 distinct CDR3 sequences, and around 12% of those were seen once. Roughly 8.9% of the sample lies in the top ten.

Sequences MNHNS (CDR1) and SASEGT (CDR2) are obtained from the germline V gene. The CDR3, cysteine through phenylalanine, is 11 amino acids long. The sequence is cut down to CDR3 DNA, 33 bases in frame from base 1. Cut back by 2 bases and 6 bases, the V and J ends lie 4 bases apart. This clonotype has a handful of counts. Its antigen specificity is not known. There are no base qualities to consult, and no much larger clone falls within one base. This specimen's time point label, interpreted: newly diagnosed GD, antithyroid drugs for less than 3 months. For both TCR sequencing and RNA sequencing, RNA was extracted from PBMCs in TRIzol. The diagnosis of Graves' disease followed American Thyroid Association guidelines. The patients came from an endocrinology department in Xi'an, China. From each patient, about 8.9 milliliters of peripheral blood was collected into an EDTA anticoagulant tube. PBMCs were isolated by Ficoll Paque Plus density gradient separation without further T cell sorting. An Agilent 2100 Bioanalyzer and agarose gel were used to check RNA quality, while a NanoDrop 2000 measured RNA concentration.

This sample also belongs to another study, concerning T cells in Graves' hyperthyroidism and ophthalmopathy. The second paper further reports: Graves' hyperthyroidism was defined as stable when no progression to ophthalmopathy occurred over 18 months of follow-up. Hyperthyroidism patients were newly diagnosed, with disease duration under 2 months, and aged 18 to 65 years. Patients with uncontrolled infections, other autoimmune diseases, pregnancy or lactation were excluded. Clinical symptoms, serum thyroxine and TRAb, thyroid ultrasound, and orbital computed tomography formed the basis for the diagnoses. The TCR CDR3 was subjected to a first round of RT-PCR using the HTBI primer set and the Qiagen OneStep RT-PCR kit. Most expanded thyroid clonotypes (frequency above 0.001) were also detected in blood, suggesting blood repertoires may reflect thyroid immune responses. In cross-validation, a model built on a 13 V-J signature told ophthalmopathy apart from stable hyperthyroidism with 85% to 90% sensitivity and roughly 81% specificity, and in testing the same model reached 80%/75%. During validation, the model predicted progression to ophthalmopathy a median of about 6.5 months ahead of onset, with around 71% sensitivity and almost 75% specificity. A discovery cohort of 95 to 100 patients, about 40 with Graves' ophthalmopathy and 57 with stable Graves' hyperthyroidism, was used to find distinguishing TCR V-J signatures. Whether ophthalmopathy could be predicted prospectively was tested in an independent validation cohort made up of roughly 20 hyperthyroidism patients plus 17 patients who later progressed to ophthalmopathy. For training and testing, the 110 or so patients in the discovery cohort were randomly divided in a 7:3 ratio. In addition, the study compared T-cell repertoires in thyroid tissue and in blood from 6 or 7 Graves' hyperthyroidism patients. After sampling, hyperthyroidism patients received methimazole starting at 30 mg daily, and ophthalmopathy patients received high-dose intravenous methylprednisolone. Libraries were constructed in a second round of multiplex PCR, after which size selection and purification were carried out. Sequencing of the libraries was done on an Illumina HiSeq2000 using paired-end 100 bp reads. SOAPnuke was used to process the raw data, removing reads that contained adapters or uncalled bases, had a mean Phred below 15, or lacked an exact match to the constant primer or identifier. COPE v1.2.5 was used to merge high-quality paired reads, and clonotypes were defined as unique nucleotide sequences. Clonotypes were aligned to IMGT TRBV, TRBD and TRBJ reference segments using MiTCR v1.1. Only V-J combinations with frequency above 0.0001, covering 99.2% of repertoires, were analysed. A TCS score was defined as the ratio between F50 (clonal expansion) and ExV (chaos), using BLOSUM62-based TCRdist between CDR3 peptides within each V-J. Welch's t-statistics and random forest reduced around 550 V-J features to 13, which were used in a naive Bayes classifier (R e1071). Sample size was not statistically predetermined, and investigators were not blinded to group allocation. The paper reports TCR Vbeta CDR3 sequencing of 130 to 150 peripheral blood samples: 43 ophthalmopathy, under 80 hyperthyroidism and roughly 17 progressor patients.

The clonotype was recovered from a woman younger than 45 with Graves disease. Donor details come from another sample of the same person, matched by shared clones. The chain joins TRBV6-1 to TRBJ1-1, with the D gene uncertain. The sequencing here drew on peripheral blood mononuclear cells (PBMCs), taken at new diagnosis, from a patient treated with antithyroid drugs. The sequenced DNA is TGTGCCAGCAGTGAATGGTCTGAAGCTTTCTTT. It is translated as CASSEWSEAFF.